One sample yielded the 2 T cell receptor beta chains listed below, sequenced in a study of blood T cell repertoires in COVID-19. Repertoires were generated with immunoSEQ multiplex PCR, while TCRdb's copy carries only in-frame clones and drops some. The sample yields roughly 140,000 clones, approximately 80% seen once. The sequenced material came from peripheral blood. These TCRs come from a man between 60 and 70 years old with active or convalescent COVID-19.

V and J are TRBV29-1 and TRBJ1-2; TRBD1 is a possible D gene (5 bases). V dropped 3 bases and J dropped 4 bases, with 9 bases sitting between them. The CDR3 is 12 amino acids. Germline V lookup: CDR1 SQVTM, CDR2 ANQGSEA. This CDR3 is CSVEGQSYGYTF. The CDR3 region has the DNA TGCAGCGTTGAGGGGCAGAGCTATGGCTACACCTTC.

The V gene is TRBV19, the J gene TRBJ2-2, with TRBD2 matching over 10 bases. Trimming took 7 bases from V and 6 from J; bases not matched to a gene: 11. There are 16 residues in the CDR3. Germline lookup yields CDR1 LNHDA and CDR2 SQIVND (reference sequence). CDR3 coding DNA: TGTGCCAGTACCCCCCGGGCTAGCGGGAGTTCCGGGGAGCTGTTTTTT. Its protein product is CASTPRASGSSGELFF.